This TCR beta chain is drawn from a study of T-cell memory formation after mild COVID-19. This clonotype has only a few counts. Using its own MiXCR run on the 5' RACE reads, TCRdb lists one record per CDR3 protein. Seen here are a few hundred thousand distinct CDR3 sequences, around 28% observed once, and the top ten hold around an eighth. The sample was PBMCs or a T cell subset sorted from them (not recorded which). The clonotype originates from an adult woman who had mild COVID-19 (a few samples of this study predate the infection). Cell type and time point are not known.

In DNA form, the CDR3 reads TGTGCCAGCAGACGAACGACAGGGCTGGGCGAGCAGTACTTC. This encodes CASRRTTGLGEQYF. The V gene is TRBV6-5, the J gene TRBJ2-7; 7 bases are a match to TRBD1. V shed 6 bases and J 6 bases; nucleotides not matched to a gene: 11. CDR3 length: 14 residues. Germline V gene sequence: CDR1 MNHEY, CDR2 SVGAGI.